These T cell receptor beta chains were read from a single sample in a study of T cells in Graves' hyperthyroidism and ophthalmopathy. TCRdb reanalysed the multiplex PCR reads using MiXCR and keeps one entry per CDR3 protein. Here the sample spans more than 450,000 distinct CDR3 sequences, 15% to 20% being singletons. Sequences were obtained from blood. These receptors originate from a middle-aged man with Graves' ophthalmopathy. CDR3s include the opening cysteine and the closing phenylalanine or tryptophan. The order of the fields is D gene, clone size, J gene, V gene, CDR3 length, CDR3 DNA, CDR3 protein. A D gene is named only where the DNA matches it firmly. Expanded clones get a size class; other rows say once, few or many, or leave the size out.

>TRBD2|-|TRBJ2-5|TRBV7-2|16
TGTGCCAGCAGCCCGAGAGCGGGGAGGGGATTAGAGACCCAGTACTTC
CASSPRAGRGLETQYF
>-|many|TRBJ2-7|TRBV28|12
TGTGCCAGCACCTCCAACCGGGACGCGCAGTACTTC
CASTSNRDAQYF
>-|few|TRBJ2-3|TRBV20-1|16
TGCAGTGCTAGAGATCCGGCTAGCGTGGGAACAGATACGCAGTATTTT
CSARDPASVGTDTQYF
>-|many|TRBJ1-1|TRBV6-1|13
TGTGCCAGCAGTGAATGGGGCCGGAGCGAAGCTTTCTTT
CASSEWGRSEAFF
>TRBD1|many|TRBJ2-7|TRBV28|15
TGTGCCAGCAGACCTACAGGGGGCTGGGGCGGCGAGCAGTACTTC
CASRPTGGWGGEQYF
>TRBD1|-|TRBJ2-2|TRBV27|15
TGTGCCAGCGGAAACAGGGGGCGGAACACCGGGGAGCTGTTTTTT
CASGNRGRNTGELFF
>TRBD1|few|TRBJ1-5|TRBV6-1|14
TGTGCCAGCAATTGGCAGGGGGGCAATCAGCCCCAGCATTTT
CASNWQGGNQPQHF
>TRBD2|-|TRBJ2-5|TRBV6-1|15
TGTGCCAGCAGCCTGAAAAGCGGGAGGTTAGAGACCCAGTACTTC
CASSLKSGRLETQYF
>TRBD2|-|TRBJ2-1|TRBV6-1|18
TGTGCCAGCAGTGAATATTTTCGCGGGGGTAGTTTCTACAATGAGCAGTTCTTC
CASSEYFRGGSFYNEQFF
>TRBD1|-|TRBJ1-1|TRBV29-1|12
TGCAGCGTTGAAAAAGGGGACAGGGCGGCTTTCTTT
CSVEKGDRAAFF
>TRBD1|-|TRBJ1-5|TRBV27|16
TGTGCCAGCTGCGCGAGACAGGGGTCAACGTATCAGCCCCAGCATTTT
CASCARQGSTYQPQHF
>TRBD2|few|TRBJ2-1|TRBV6-1|18
TGTGCCAGCAGTGCCCTGGGGCCCCTAGCGGGGACATACAATGAGCAGTTCTTC
CASSALGPLAGTYNEQFF
>TRBD1|many|TRBJ1-1|TRBV7-8|14
TGTGCCAGCAGCTTAAGTAGACAGGGCCCTGAAGCTTTCTTT
CASSLSRQGPEAFF
>TRBD1|many|TRBJ2-1|TRBV3-1|16
TGTGCCAGCAGCCAGTACCGGGACAGGGGGAACAATGAGCAGTTCTTC
CASSQYRDRGNNEQFF
>TRBD2|many|TRBJ2-3|TRBV2|18
TGTGCCAGCAGTCAATCCCTAGCGGGGGAACCCCTCACAGATACGCAGTATTTT
CASSQSLAGEPLTDTQYF
>-|few|TRBJ1-5|TRBV7-9|18
TGTGCCAGCAGCCCCCGGGGCGGCCCCGGGGGGAGCAATCAGCCCCAGCATTTT
CASSPRGGPGGSNQPQHF
>-|few|TRBJ1-5|TRBV7-9|16
TGTGCCAGCAGCTGGGGGGAGGACCATCGCAATCAGCCCCAGCATTTT
CASSWGEDHRNQPQHF
>TRBD2|few|TRBJ2-2|TRBV18|18
TGTGCCAGCTCACCTCTGACTCAGCGGGGGACGAACACCGGGGAGCTGTTTTTT
CASSPLTQRGTNTGELFF
>TRBD2|many|TRBJ2-1|TRBV7-3|15
TGTGCCAGCAGCCCCTTGGCGGGAGAGTACAATGAGCAGTTCTTC
CASSPLAGEYNEQFF
>-|many|TRBJ2-1|TRBV7-8|14
TGTGCCAGCAGCTTAGACCAGGGGTACAATGAGCAGTTCTTC
CASSLDQGYNEQFF
>-|-|TRBJ1-4|TRBV12-5|14
TGTGCTAGTGGTTTAAGGGGGGGCGAAACTGAACTGTTTTTT
CASGLRGGETELFF
>TRBD1|-|TRBJ1-6|TRBV6-1|14
TGTGCCAGCAGTGAAAGAACAGGGGCCTCACCCCTCCACTTT
CASSERTGASPLHF
>-|-|TRBJ1-1|TRBV3-1|15
TGTGCCAGCAGCTCCTGGCTGGGTGTGAACACTGAAGCTTTCTTT
CASSSWLGVNTEAFF
>TRBD2|few|TRBJ2-1|TRBV27|17
TGTGCCAGCAGCCCAAAAGGTGCGGGAGCCGGTTACAATGAGCAGTTCTTC
CASSPKGAGAGYNEQFF
>TRBD2|many|TRBJ2-7|TRBV20-1|12
TGCAGTGCAAAAAGCGGGACCTACGAGCAGTACTTC
CSAKSGTYEQYF
>TRBD2|once|TRBJ2-3|TRBV7-9|16
TGTGCCAGCAGCCCTACTAGCGGACAAAGCACAGATACGCAGTATTTT
CASSPTSGQSTDTQYF
>-|-|TRBJ2-7|TRBV30|13
TGTGCGTTGTCCTGGGGACTCGTCGGCGAGCAGTACTTC
CALSWGLVGEQYF
>-|many|TRBJ1-1|TRBV3-1|15
TGTGCCAGCAGCCAAGATCCCGCAGGGAACACTGAAGCTTTCTTT
CASSQDPAGNTEAFF
>-|-|TRBJ2-7|TRBV5-6|14
TGTGCCAGCAGCCCCCCGTTTCTCAGCTACGAGCAGTACTTC
CASSPPFLSYEQYF
>-|-|TRBJ2-2|TRBV28|15
TGTGCCAGCGGCGACCCGGGAGTTAGCACCGGGGAGCTGTTTTTT
CASGDPGVSTGELFF
>TRBD2|few|TRBJ2-3|TRBV20-1|15
TGCAGTGCTAGACTAGCTGGCGGGGGGCAGGGTACGCAGTATTTT
CSARLAGGGQGTQYF
>-|-|TRBJ1-6|TRBV30|13
TGTGCCTGGAGTAGCGGGGGAAAATCACCCCTCCACTTT
CAWSSGGKSPLHF
>-|-|TRBJ2-1|TRBV7-3|14
TGTGCCAGCAGCTTAACGATCGGGAGCCATGAGCAGTTCTTC
CASSLTIGSHEQFF
>-|many|TRBJ1-5|TRBV2|15
TGTGCCAGCAGTGGAATAGGAACTAGCAATCAGCCCCAGCATTTT
CASSGIGTSNQPQHF
>-|many|TRBJ2-7|TRBV2|11
TGTGCCAGCAAGCTAAGGGACGAGCAGTACTTC
CASKLRDEQYF
>-|few|TRBJ1-1|TRBV6-1|14
TGTGCCAGCAGTTCCGACAAGGGGAACACTGAAGCTTTCTTT
CASSSDKGNTEAFF
>TRBD2|-|TRBJ2-2|TRBV5-1|15
TGCGCCAGCAGCTTGGCCCCAGGGAGGGCCGGGGAGCTGTTTTTT
CASSLAPGRAGELFF
>TRBD2|many|TRBJ2-3|TRBV2|15
TGTGCCAGCAGTGTGCGGGGGGGCCAAACAGATACGCAGTATTTT
CASSVRGGQTDTQYF
>TRBD2|once|TRBJ2-1|TRBV12-5|17
TGTGCTAGTGGTTCCGGTAGCGGGGGGTACTCCTACAATGAGCAGTTCTTC
CASGSGSGGYSYNEQFF
>-|-|TRBJ1-2|TRBV5-1|16
TGCGCCAGCAGCTTGGACGGAGCCAGGTTCCGTTATGGCTACACCTTC
CASSLDGARFRYGYTF
>-|few|TRBJ2-1|TRBV28|14
TGTGCCAGCAGCACAGGACTGGCCTACAATGAGCAGTTCTTC
CASSTGLAYNEQFF
>TRBD1|many|TRBJ2-5|TRBV2|15
TGTGCCAGCAGCCCTCGACAGGGTTCGGGGGAGACCCAGTACTTC
CASSPRQGSGETQYF